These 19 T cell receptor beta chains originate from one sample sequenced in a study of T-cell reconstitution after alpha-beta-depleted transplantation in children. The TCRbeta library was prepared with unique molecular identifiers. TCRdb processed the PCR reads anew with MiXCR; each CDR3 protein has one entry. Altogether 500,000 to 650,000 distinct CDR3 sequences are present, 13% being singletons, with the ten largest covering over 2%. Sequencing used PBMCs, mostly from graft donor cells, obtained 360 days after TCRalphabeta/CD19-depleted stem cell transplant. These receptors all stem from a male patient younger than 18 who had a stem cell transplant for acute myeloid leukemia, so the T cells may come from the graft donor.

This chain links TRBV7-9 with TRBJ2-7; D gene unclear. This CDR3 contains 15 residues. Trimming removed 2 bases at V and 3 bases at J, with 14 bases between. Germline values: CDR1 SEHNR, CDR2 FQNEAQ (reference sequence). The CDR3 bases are TGTGCCAGCAGCTTACAGGTCCCTGGGGTCTACGAGCAGTACTTC. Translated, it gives CASSLQVPGVYEQYF.

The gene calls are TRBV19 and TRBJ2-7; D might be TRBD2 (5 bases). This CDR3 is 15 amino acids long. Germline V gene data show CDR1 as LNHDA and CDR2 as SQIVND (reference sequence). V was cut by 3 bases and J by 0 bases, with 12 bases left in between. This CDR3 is CASSIGGFSSYEQYF. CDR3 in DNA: TGTGCCAGTAGTATTGGCGGGTTTTCCTCCTACGAGCAGTACTTC. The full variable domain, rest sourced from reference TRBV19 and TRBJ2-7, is DGGITQSPKYLFRKEGQNVTLSCEQNLNHDAMYWYRQDPGQGLRLIYYSQIVNDFQKGDIAEGYSVSREKKESFPLTVTSAQKNPTAFYLCASSIGGFSSYEQYFGPGTRLTVT.

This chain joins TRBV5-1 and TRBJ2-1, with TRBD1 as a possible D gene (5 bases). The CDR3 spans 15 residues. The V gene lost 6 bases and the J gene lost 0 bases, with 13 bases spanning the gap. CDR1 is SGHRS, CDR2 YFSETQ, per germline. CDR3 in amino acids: CASTVQDSSYNEQFF. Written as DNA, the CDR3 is TGCGCCAGCACCGTACAGGATAGCTCCTACAATGAGCAGTTCTTC.

CDR3 residues: CASHDGLNQPQHF. CDR3 coding DNA: TGTGCCAGTCACGACGGTCTCAATCAGCCCCAGCATTTT. The chain recombines TRBV28 with TRBJ1-5, with D unclear. The V end was cut by 9 bases, the J end by 3 bases, with 12 bases between. CDR1 and CDR2 from the germline V gene are MDHEN and SYDVKM. The CDR3 loop spans 13 amino acids.

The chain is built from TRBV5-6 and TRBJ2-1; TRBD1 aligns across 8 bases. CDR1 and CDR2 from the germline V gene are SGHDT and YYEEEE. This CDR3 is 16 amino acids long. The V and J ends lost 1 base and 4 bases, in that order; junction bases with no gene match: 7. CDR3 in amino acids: CASSLFPTGGYNEQFF. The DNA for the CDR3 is TGTGCCAGCAGCTTGTTTCCCACAGGGGGGTACAATGAGCAGTTCTTC.

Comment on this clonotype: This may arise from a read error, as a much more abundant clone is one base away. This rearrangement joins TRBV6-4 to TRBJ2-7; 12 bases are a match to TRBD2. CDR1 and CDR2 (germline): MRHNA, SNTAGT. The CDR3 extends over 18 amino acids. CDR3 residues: CTSSFPGTSGPTAGEQYF. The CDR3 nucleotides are TGTACCAGCAGTTTCCCCGGGACTAGCGGGCCCACGGCGGGGGAGCAGTACTTC.

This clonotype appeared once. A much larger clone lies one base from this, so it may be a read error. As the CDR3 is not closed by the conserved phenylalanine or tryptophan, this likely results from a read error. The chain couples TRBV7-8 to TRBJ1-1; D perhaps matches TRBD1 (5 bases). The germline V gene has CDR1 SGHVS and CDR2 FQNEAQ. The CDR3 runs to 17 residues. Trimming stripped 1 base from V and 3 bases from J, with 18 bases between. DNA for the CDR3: TGTGCCAGCAGCTTAGTTGGCAGGGCGGCAGATCACACTGAAGCTTTCTCT. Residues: CASSLVGRAADHTEAFS.

Here the CDR3 DNA reads TGTGCCATCAGCATAAAACAGGGTGGTGGAAACACCATATATTTT. This gives the protein CAISIKQGGGNTIYF. The chain recombines TRBV10-3 with TRBJ1-3; perhaps TRBD1 as D (6 bases). Germline V lookup: CDR1 ENHRY, CDR2 SYGVKD. Between the trimmed V and J ends, which lost 6 bases and 3 bases, there was a span of 15 bases. CDR3 size: 15 residues.

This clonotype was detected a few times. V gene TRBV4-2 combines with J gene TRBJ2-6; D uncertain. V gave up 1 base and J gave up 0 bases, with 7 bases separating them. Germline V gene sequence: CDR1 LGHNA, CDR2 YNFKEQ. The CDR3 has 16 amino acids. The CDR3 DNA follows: TGTGCCAGCAGCCAAGTAAGCCTCTCTGGGGCCAACGTCCTGACTTTC. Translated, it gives CASSQVSLSGANVLTF.

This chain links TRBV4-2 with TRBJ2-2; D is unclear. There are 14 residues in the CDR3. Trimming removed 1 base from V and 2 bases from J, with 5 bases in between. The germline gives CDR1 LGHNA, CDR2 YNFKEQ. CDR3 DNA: TGTGCCAGCAGCCAAGCAGACAACACCGGGGAGCTGTTTTTT. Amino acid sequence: CASSQADNTGELFF.

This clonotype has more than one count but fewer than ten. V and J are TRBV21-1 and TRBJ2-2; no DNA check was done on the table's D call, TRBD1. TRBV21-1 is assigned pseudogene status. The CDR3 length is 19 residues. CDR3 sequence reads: CASSKGGRGDIANTGELFF. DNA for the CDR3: TGTGCCAGCAGCAAAGGGGGTCGAGGGGACATCGCGAACACCGGGGAGCTGTTTTTT.

CDR3 nucleotides: TGTGCCATCAGTTCGACTAGCGGAGGGGGAGATACGCAGTATTTT. Protein product: CAISSTSGGGDTQYF. The chain employs TRBV10-3 and TRBJ2-3, with 9 bases aligning to TRBD2. Germline CDR1 ENHRY, CDR2 SYGVKD. J gave up 5 bases and V 5 bases, and 8 bases lay outside the gene matches. This CDR3 has 15 residues.

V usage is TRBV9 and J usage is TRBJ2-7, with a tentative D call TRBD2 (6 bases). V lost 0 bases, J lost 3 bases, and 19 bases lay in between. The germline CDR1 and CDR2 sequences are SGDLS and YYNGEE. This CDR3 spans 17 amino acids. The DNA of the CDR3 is TGTGCCAGCAGCGTAGGGGGAGGCGGGCCTCTGGGCTACGAGCAGTACTTC. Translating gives CASSVGGGGPLGYEQYF. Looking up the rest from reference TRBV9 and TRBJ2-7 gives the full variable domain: DSGVTQTPKHLITATGQRVTLRCSPRSGDLSVYWYQQSLDQGLQFLIQYYNGEERAKGNILERFSAQQFPDLHSELNLSSLELGDSALYFCASSVGGGGPLGYEQYFGPGTRLTVT.

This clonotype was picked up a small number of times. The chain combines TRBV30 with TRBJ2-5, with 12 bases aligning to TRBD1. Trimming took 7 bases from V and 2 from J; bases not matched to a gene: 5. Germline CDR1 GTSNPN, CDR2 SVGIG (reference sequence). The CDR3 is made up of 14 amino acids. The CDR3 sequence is CASGTGGGQETQYF. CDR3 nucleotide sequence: TGTGCCTCCGGGACAGGGGGCGGACAAGAGACCCAGTACTTC.

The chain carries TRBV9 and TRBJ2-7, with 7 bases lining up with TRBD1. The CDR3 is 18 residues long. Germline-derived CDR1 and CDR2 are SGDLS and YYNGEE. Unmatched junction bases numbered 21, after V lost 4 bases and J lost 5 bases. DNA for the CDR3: TGTGCCAGCAGCCCCCAGGTAGGGGGCGGCCAGCCCCACCACGAGCAGTACTTC. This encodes CASSPQVGGGQPHHEQYF.

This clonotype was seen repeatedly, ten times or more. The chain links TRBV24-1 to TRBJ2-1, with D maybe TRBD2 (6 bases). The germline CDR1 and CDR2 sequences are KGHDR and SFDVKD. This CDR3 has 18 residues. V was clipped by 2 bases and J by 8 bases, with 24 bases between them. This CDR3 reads CATSDSGLGRSGGYEQFF. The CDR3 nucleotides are TGTGCCACCAGTGATTCGGGACTCGGCAGGTCCGGTGGGTATGAGCAGTTCTTC.

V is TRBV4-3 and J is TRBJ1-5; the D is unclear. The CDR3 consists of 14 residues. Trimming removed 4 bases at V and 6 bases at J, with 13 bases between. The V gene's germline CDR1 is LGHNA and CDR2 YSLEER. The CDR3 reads CASSLGLGSQPQHF. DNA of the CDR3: TGCGCCAGCAGCCTTGGGCTTGGGAGTCAGCCCCAGCATTTT.

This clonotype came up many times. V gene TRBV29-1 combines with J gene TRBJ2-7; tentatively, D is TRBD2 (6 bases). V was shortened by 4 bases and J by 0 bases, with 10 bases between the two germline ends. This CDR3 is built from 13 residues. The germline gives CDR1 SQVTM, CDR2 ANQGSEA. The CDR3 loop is CSVGSGPSYEQYF. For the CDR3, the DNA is TGCAGCGTTGGCAGCGGGCCCTCCTACGAGCAGTACTTC.

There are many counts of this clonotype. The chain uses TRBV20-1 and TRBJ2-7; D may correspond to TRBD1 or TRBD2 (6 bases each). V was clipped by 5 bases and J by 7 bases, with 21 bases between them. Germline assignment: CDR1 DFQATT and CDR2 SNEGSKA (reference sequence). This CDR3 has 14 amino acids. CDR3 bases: TGCAGTGCTGTTGAAGTAAGGGGGGCAGGGGAGCAGTACTTC. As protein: CSAVEVRGAGEQYF.